This is a list of T cell receptor beta chains from one sample in a study of T-cell memory formation after mild COVID-19. TCRdb recomputed calls from the 5' RACE reads with MiXCR, one row per CDR3 protein. The sample lists fewer than 350,000 distinct CDR3 sequences, around an eighth seen once, with 20% to 25% in the top ten. Sequenced: PBMCs or a T cell subset sorted from them (not recorded which). The receptor set was obtained from a man between 18 and 29 years old who had mild COVID-19 (a few samples of this study predate the infection). Cell type and time point are not known. The CDR3 runs from the conserved cysteine through the conserved F or W. The D gene is left open where the match is weak. Some rows have no size entry. The others give once, few or many, or a class for an expanded clone.

D gene | clone size | J gene | V gene | CDR3 DNA | CDR3 protein
TRBD2 | NA | TRBJ2-3 | TRBV3-1 | TGTGCCAGCAGCCAAGATCGGGGAGCGGGGTCACACACAGATACGCAGTATTTT | CASSQDRGAGSHTDTQYF
NA | NA | TRBJ2-2 | TRBV9 | TGTGCCAGCAGCCCGCGGACAGCGGGGACCGGGGAGCTGTTTTTT | CASSPRTAGTGELFF
NA | many | TRBJ1-3 | TRBV15 | TGTGCCACCAGCAGAGTTTTCGGGGAAGGAAACACCATATATTTT | CATSRVFGEGNTIYF
TRBD1 | NA | TRBJ1-5 | TRBV7-9 | TGTGCCAGCCCCCTCTTTAGGGACAGACACTATAGCAATCAGCCCCAGCATTTT | CASPLFRDRHYSNQPQHF
NA | NA | TRBJ2-3 | TRBV29-1 | TGCAGCGTTGAAGATACGACAGATACGCAGTATTTT | CSVEDTTDTQYF
NA | few | TRBJ1-5 | TRBV5-1 | TGCGCCAGCAGGCAGGTGGGTAGCAATCAGCCCCAGCATTTT | CASRQVGSNQPQHF
NA | NA | TRBJ2-7 | TRBV29-1 | TGCAGCGCCCGACAGCCACTCTCCTACGAGCAGTACTTC | CSARQPLSYEQYF
NA | NA | TRBJ1-2 | TRBV7-2 | TGTGCCAGCAGCGCCCGACAGACTAACGAGGGCTACACCTTC | CASSARQTNEGYTF
TRBD1 | few | TRBJ1-1 | TRBV5-1 | TGCGCCAGCAGCTTGGCCCCGACAGGGGGCTGGGCTTTCTTT | CASSLAPTGGWAFF
NA | few | TRBJ2-5 | TRBV4-3 | TGCGCCAGCAGCCAAGTGAGGCTAGGCTCGAGCGCCCAGTACTTC | CASSQVRLGSSAQYF
NA | many | TRBJ2-1 | TRBV7-9 | TGTGCCAGCAGCTTACTGAATGAGCAGTTCTTC | CASSLLNEQFF
TRBD2 | NA | TRBJ2-3 | TRBV7-3 | TGTGCCAGCAGCTTACCTAGCGGGGGGCCTCTGGTGGATACGCAGTATTTT | CASSLPSGGPLVDTQYF
NA | NA | TRBJ2-5 | TRBV29-1 | TGCAGCGTTGAAGAGGGTTTTCAGGTGGAGACCCAGTACTTC | CSVEEGFQVETQYF
NA | few | TRBJ1-3 | TRBV7-6 | TGTGCCAGCAGCTGGGGCTATGAGAGAGGAAACACCATATATTTT | CASSWGYERGNTIYF
NA | NA | TRBJ1-5 | TRBV4-1 | TGCGCCAGCAGCCAAGAGCGGTTCAATCAGCCCCAGCATTTT | CASSQERFNQPQHF
NA | few | TRBJ2-4 | TRBV6-1 | TGTGCCAGCAGTGTTCACAGGGGGCGGGAGGACATTCAGTACTTC | CASSVHRGREDIQYF
NA | few | TRBJ2-2 | TRBV15 | TGTGCCACCAGCAGCCTCCCCGGGGAGCTGTTTTTT | CATSSLPGELFF
TRBD1 | few | TRBJ2-7 | TRBV18 | TGTGCCAGCTCACTCCGGACAGGGCCTTCCTACGAGCAGTACTTC | CASSLRTGPSYEQYF
NA | NA | TRBJ2-1 | TRBV20-1 | TGCAGTGCTAGGATTTCTAGGAGTAGCTCCTACAATGAGCAGTTCTTC | CSARISRSSSYNEQFF
TRBD2 | NA | TRBJ2-5 | TRBV5-1 | TGCGCCAGCAGCTACGATAGCGGGGGGGAGACCCAGTACTTC | CASSYDSGGETQYF
NA | few | TRBJ2-2 | TRBV27 | TGTGCCAGCAGTCTACAGGGAAGAGTGGCCGGGGAGCTGTTTTTT | CASSLQGRVAGELFF
NA | few | TRBJ2-2 | TRBV5-1 | TGCGCCAGCAGCCAACAGCCGACAGGACTGAACACCGGGGAGCTGTTTTTT | CASSQQPTGLNTGELFF
TRBD2 | NA | TRBJ2-5 | TRBV12-3/TRBV12-4 | TGTGCCAGCAGAAGCGGGGGAAAAGAGACCCAGTACTTC | CASRSGGKETQYF
NA | NA | TRBJ1-5 | TRBV6-6 | TGTGCCAGCAGTTTCAGCGGGCAGCAGCCCCAGCATTTT | CASSFSGQQPQHF
TRBD2 | NA | TRBJ2-7 | TRBV9 | TGTGCCAGCAGCAGGGGGACTAGTCGAAGCGAGCAGTACTTC | CASSRGTSRSEQYF
NA | NA | TRBJ2-2 | TRBV7-2 | TGTGCCAGCAGCCGAGGGAAGGCTCGAACCGGGGAGCTGTTTTTT | CASSRGKARTGELFF
NA | many | TRBJ2-2 | TRBV6-5 | TGTGCCAGCAGTTACGTCAGCACCGGGGAGCTGTTTTTT | CASSYVSTGELFF
NA | few | TRBJ2-2 | TRBV5-6 | TGTGCCAGCAGCTTGGAAAACTACCGAACTCCCGGGGAGCTGTTTTTT | CASSLENYRTPGELFF
NA | few | TRBJ1-3 | TRBV4-2 | TGTGCCAGCAGCCCAAAGGGTATCGGATCTGGAAACACCATATATTTT | CASSPKGIGSGNTIYF
NA | once | TRBJ1-1 | TRBV9 | TGTGCCAGCAGCGAAGCAGAATTTAGGTCGGATCAGAACACTGAAGCTTTCTTT | CASSEAEFRSDQNTEAFF
TRBD1 | few | TRBJ1-1 | TRBV6-2/TRBV6-3 | TGTGCCAGCAGTGACCCGGGACAGGGGGCCAGAGGGGCTTTCTTT | CASSDPGQGARGAFF
NA | NA | TRBJ1-2 | TRBV3-1 | TGTGCCAGCAGCCCTCGGGACCAGGCCCGCTATGGCTACACCTTC | CASSPRDQARYGYTF
NA | NA | TRBJ1-6 | TRBV5-1 | TGCGCCAGCAGCTTGGGACAGCCGATTAGTTACCTCCACTTT | CASSLGQPISYLHF
TRBD2 | NA | TRBJ2-3 | TRBV2 | TGTGCCAGCAGGGGGACTAGCGGGGTTGCAGATACGCAGTATTTT | CASRGTSGVADTQYF
NA | few | TRBJ1-5 | TRBV29-1 | TGCAGCGTTGAAGGGAGCAGAGGTCAGCCCCAGCATTTT | CSVEGSRGQPQHF
NA | few | TRBJ2-1 | TRBV12-3/TRBV12-4 | TGTGCCAGCAGTCTAGTTGCGGGGGCCGAGGATGAGCAGTTCTTC | CASSLVAGAEDEQFF
NA | NA | TRBJ1-2 | TRBV27 | TGTGCCAGCCGATTGAGCTGGTCGGAGGGGTATGGCTACACCTTC | CASRLSWSEGYGYTF
NA | NA | TRBJ1-1 | TRBV7-2 | TGTGCCAGCAGTATGACAGGAAGGAACACTGAAGCTTTCTTT | CASSMTGRNTEAFF
TRBD1 | NA | TRBJ2-1 | TRBV5-1 | TGCGCCAGCAGACTTTACTTACAGGGGAATGAGCAGTTCTTC | CASRLYLQGNEQFF
NA | few | TRBJ2-2 | TRBV6-5 | TGTGCCAGCAGTTACTTCCAGTATAGCGGGGAGCTGTTTTTT | CASSYFQYSGELFF
NA | NA | TRBJ2-7 | TRBV3-1 | TGTGCCAGCAGCCAATATGCCGCAGGGAACGAGCAGTACTTC | CASSQYAAGNEQYF
NA | NA | TRBJ2-5 | TRBV7-3 | TGTGCCAGCAGCTTAAAGGGGGACGAGACCCAGTACTTC | CASSLKGDETQYF
TRBD2 | many | TRBJ2-3 | TRBV12-3/TRBV12-4 | TGTGCCAGCAGCTCCCGGACTAGCGGGGGGCGGGGTACGCAGTATTTT | CASSSRTSGGRGTQYF